The sequence of this TCR beta chain was determined in a study of beta chain features in type 1 diabetes. V gave up 5 bases and J gave up 1 base, with 8 bases separating them. CDR1 SGHTA and CDR2 FQGTGA come from the germline V gene. The CDR3 covers 13 residues. Using CD45RO/CCR7/CD25/CD127/CD95/CD27, CD4+ naive, central memory, regulatory and stem cell-like memory cells were sorted. Expressed TCRB transcripts got sequenced, as all isolated RNA was reverse transcribed. TCRdb keeps only in-frame clones here, not all; method: immunoSEQ multiplex PCR. Here the sample spans about 640,000 clones, around 12% being singletons. On this clone: Its cognate antigen is unknown.

Study-wide results and caveats: Whatever favoring of shorter templates PCR might show would apply equally to patients and controls. A pattern of fewer insertions and more deletions at VDJ junctions was seen in type 1 diabetes patients. All four CD4+ subsets of Type 1 diabetes patients contained TCRB CDR3s that were moderately but significantly shorter. Patients' naive, central memory and Treg TCRB repertoires seemed closer to one another than those of healthy donors.

The genes are TRBV7-3 and TRBJ1-1, with D uncertain. The sample taken for sequencing was naive CD4+ T cells from blood. This clonotype was sampled from a man younger than 45 with type 1 diabetes. For the CDR3, the DNA is TGTGCCAGCAGCCGAGCGGGGAACACTGAAGCTTTCTTT. Residues: CASSRAGNTEAFF.